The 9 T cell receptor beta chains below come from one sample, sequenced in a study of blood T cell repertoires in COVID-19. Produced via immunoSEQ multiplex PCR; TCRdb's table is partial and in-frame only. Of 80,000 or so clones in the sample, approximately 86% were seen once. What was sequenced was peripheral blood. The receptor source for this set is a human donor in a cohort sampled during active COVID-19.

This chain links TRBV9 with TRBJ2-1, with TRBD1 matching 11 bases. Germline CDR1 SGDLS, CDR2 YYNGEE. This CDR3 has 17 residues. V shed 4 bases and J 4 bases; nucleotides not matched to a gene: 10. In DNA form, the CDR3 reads TGTGCCAGCAGCCCTCATCCCGGGACAGGGGGTTACAATGAGCAGTTCTTC. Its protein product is CASSPHPGTGGYNEQFF. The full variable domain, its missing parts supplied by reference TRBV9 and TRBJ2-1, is DSGVTQTPKHLITATGQRVTLRCSPRSGDLSVYWYQQSLDQGLQFLIQYYNGEERAKGNILERFSAQQFPDLHSELNLSSLELGDSALYFCASSPHPGTGGYNEQFFGPGTRLTVL.

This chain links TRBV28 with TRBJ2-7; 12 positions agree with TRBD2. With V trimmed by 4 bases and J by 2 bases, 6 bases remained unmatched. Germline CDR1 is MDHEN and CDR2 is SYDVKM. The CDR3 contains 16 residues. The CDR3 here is CASSSTSSGRAYEQYF. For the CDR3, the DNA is TGTGCCAGCAGTTCGACTTCTAGCGGGAGGGCCTACGAGCAGTACTTC. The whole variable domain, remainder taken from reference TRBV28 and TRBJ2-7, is DVKVTQSSRYLVKRTGEKVFLECVQDMDHENMFWYRQDPGLGLRLIYFSYDVKMKEKGDIPEGYSVSREKKERFSLILESASTNQTSMYLCASSSTSSGRAYEQYFGPGTRLTVT.

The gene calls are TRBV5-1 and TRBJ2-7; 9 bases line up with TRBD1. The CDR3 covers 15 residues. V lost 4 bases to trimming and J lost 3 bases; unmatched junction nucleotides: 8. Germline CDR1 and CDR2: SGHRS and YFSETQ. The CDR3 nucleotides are TGCGCCAGCAGCCCCCTGACAGGGGGAAACTACGAGCAGTACTTC. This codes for CASSPLTGGNYEQYF.

CDR3 amino acids: CAWSSQSNQPQHF. The DNA for the CDR3 is TGTGCCTGGAGTTCACAGAGCAATCAGCCCCAGCATTTT. This chain uses TRBV30 with TRBJ1-5, with unresolved D. The germline V gene encodes CDR1 GTSNPN and CDR2 SVGIG (reference sequence). CDR3 length: 13 amino acids. V was clipped by 2 bases and J by 1 base, with 6 bases between them.

The CDR3 DNA follows: TGTGCCAGCAGCCTCAAACTAGCGCGGATTAATGAGCAGTTCTTC. Translating gives CASSLKLARINEQFF. This chain uses TRBV5-6 with TRBJ2-1; 7 nucleotides line up with TRBD2. Germline lookup yields CDR1 SGHDT and CDR2 YYEEEE. The CDR3 covers 15 residues. Trimming removed 4 bases from V and 7 bases from J; junction bases left unmatched: 11.

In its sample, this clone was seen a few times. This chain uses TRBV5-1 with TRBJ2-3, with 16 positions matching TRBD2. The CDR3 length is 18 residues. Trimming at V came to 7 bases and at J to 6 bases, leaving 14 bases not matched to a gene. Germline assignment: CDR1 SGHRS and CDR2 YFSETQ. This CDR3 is CASPRGTSGRAVWDTQYF. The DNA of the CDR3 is TGCGCCAGCCCTCGCGGGACTAGCGGGAGGGCCGTCTGGGATACGCAGTATTTT. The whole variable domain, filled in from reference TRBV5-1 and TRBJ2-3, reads KAGVTQTPRYLIKTRGQQVTLSCSPISGHRSVSWYQQTPGQGLQFLFEYFSETQRNKGNFPGRFSGRQFSNSRSEMNVSTLELGDSALYLCASPRGTSGRAVWDTQYFGPGTRLTVL.

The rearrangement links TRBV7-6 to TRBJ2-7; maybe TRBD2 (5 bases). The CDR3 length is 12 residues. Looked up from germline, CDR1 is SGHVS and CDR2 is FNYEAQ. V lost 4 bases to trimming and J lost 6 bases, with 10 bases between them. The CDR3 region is CASSSTRGEQYF. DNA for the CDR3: TGTGCCAGCAGCTCGACTCGGGGCGAGCAGTACTTC. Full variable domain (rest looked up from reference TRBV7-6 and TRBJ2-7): GAGVSQSPRYKVTKRGQDVALRCDPISGHVSLYWYRQALGQGPEFLTYFNYEAQQDKSGLPNDRFSAERPEGSISTLTIQRTEQRDSAMYRCASSSTRGEQYFGPGTRLTVT.

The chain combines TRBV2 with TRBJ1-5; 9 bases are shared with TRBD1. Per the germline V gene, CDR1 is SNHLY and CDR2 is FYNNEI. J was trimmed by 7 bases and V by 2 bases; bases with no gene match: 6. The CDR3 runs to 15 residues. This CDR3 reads CASSEYRGLQQPQHF. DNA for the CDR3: TGTGCCAGCAGTGAATACAGGGGGCTTCAACAGCCCCAGCATTTT. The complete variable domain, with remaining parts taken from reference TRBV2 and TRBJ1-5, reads EPEVTQTPSHQVTQMGQEVILRCVPISNHLYFYWYRQILGQKVEFLVSFYNNEISEKSEIFDDQFSVERPDGSNFTLKIRSTKLEDSAMYFCASSEYRGLQQPQHFGDGTRLSIL.

The CDR3 sequence is CASSLVVQSSYNEQFF. For the CDR3, the DNA is TGTGCCAGCAGCTTAGTTGTACAGAGCTCCTACAATGAGCAGTTCTTC. The chain joins TRBV7-9 to TRBJ2-1, with unresolved D. Looked up from germline, CDR1 is SEHNR and CDR2 is FQNEAQ (reference sequence). This CDR3 has 16 amino acids. V was shortened by 1 base and J by 0 bases, with 10 bases between the two germline ends. Complete variable domain (other parts from reference TRBV7-9 and TRBJ2-1): DTGVSQNPRHKITKRGQNVTFRCDPISEHNRLYWYRQTLGQGPEFLTYFQNEAQLEKSRLLSDRFSAERPKGSFSTLEIQRTEQGDSAMYLCASSLVVQSSYNEQFFGPGTRLTVL.